Reported below is one T cell receptor (beta chain). No antigen is known for it. Germline V lookup: CDR1 SGHRS, CDR2 YFSETQ. This CDR3 comprises 14 residues. V was trimmed by 1 base and J by 2 bases, leaving 8 bases between them. This entry belongs to a study of T cell repertoires in ileal Crohn's disease. TCRdb keeps only in-frame clones here, not all; method: immunoSEQ multiplex PCR. The sample lists approximately 3,400 clones; roughly 78% were seen once. Study-level points and caveats: Every patient over 26.8% clonality showed endoscopic recurrence.

Before sorting, lamina propria lymphocytes were separated from surgical specimens by density gradient. Sequencing was carried out using CD4+ T cells sorted from the ileum. The sequence derives from an adult with Crohn's disease. The chain has TRBV5-1 and TRBJ2-3; D gene uncertain. The CDR3 DNA reads as TGCGCCAGCAGCTTGAACGGGTTCACAGATACGCAGTATTTT. Protein sequence: CASSLNGFTDTQYF.